The 26 T cell receptor beta chains listed next were all sequenced from one sample in a study of PD-L1 blockade in urothelial cancer. The data were produced by immunoSEQ multiplex PCR, yet TCRdb's version contains in-frame clones alone and is incomplete. The table has 40,000 or so clones, roughly four fifths seen once; the top ten hold 3% to 4.5%. Sequencing used PBMCs, obtained around atezolizumab (anti-PD-L1) treatment. The source is a man aged 65 to 79 with urothelial cancer.

The chain couples TRBV28 to TRBJ1-5; a weak D match, TRBD1 (6 bases). V was cut by 5 bases and J by 3 bases, with 11 bases left in between. The CDR3 totals 14 residues. CDR1 is MDHEN and CDR2 is SYDVKM in the germline V gene. CDR3 sequence reads: CASSPRDTNQPQHF. Written as DNA, the CDR3 is TGTGCCAGCAGTCCCCGGGACACCAATCAGCCCCAGCATTTT. The whole variable domain, remainder taken from reference TRBV28 and TRBJ1-5, is DVKVTQSSRYLVKRTGEKVFLECVQDMDHENMFWYRQDPGLGLRLIYFSYDVKMKEKGDIPEGYSVSREKKERFSLILESASTNQTSMYLCASSPRDTNQPQHFGDGTRLSIL.

The gene calls are TRBV7-2 and TRBJ2-5; perhaps TRBD2 as D (5 bases). Germline V gene lookup returns CDR1 SGHTA and CDR2 FQGNSA. This CDR3 contains 13 residues. V lost 8 bases to trimming and J lost 2 bases, with 12 bases between them. CDR3 protein: CASGRDHQETQYF. CDR3 nucleotide sequence: TGTGCCAGCGGCCGGGATCATCAAGAGACCCAGTACTTC.

In its sample, this clone was seen once. The V and J genes are TRBV7-9 and TRBJ2-7; 8 bases fit TRBD1. The CDR3 extends over 15 amino acids. CDR1 is SEHNR and CDR2 is FQNEAQ in the germline V gene (reference sequence). V lost 2 bases and J lost 3; bases outside the gene matches: 6. DNA for the CDR3: TGTGCCAGCAGCTTACACGGACAGGGTAGCTACGAGCAGTACTTC. It is translated as CASSLHGQGSYEQYF.

This rearrangement joins TRBV4-3 to TRBJ1-6, with 7 bases aligning to TRBD1. This CDR3 is built from 17 residues. CDR1 is LGHNA, CDR2 YSLEER, per germline. After removal of 3 bases from V and 8 bases from J, the junction contained 13 bases not matched to a gene. The CDR3 DNA follows: TGCGCCAGCAGCCAGCTAGGTGGGGGCGACAGGGATTCACCCCTCCACTTT. Its protein is CASSQLGGGDRDSPLHF.

CDR3 nucleotide sequence: TGCGCCAGCAGTCCACGACAGGGCTCAAGTAATGAAAAACTGTTTTTT. This translates into CASSPRQGSSNEKLFF. The rearrangement uses TRBV23-1 and TRBJ1-4, with 7 positions matching TRBD1. TRBV23-1 is an open reading frame, and its role is uncertain. The junction had 9 bases not matched to a gene; V was cut back by 4 bases and J by 4 bases. This CDR3 contains 16 residues.

This clone has only one observation. The genes are TRBV19 and TRBJ1-1, with D possibly TRBD1 on 5 matching bases. This CDR3 has 15 amino acids. Looked up from germline, CDR1 is LNHDA and CDR2 is SQIVND (reference sequence). With 3 bases removed from V and 10 bases from J, the gap between germline ends came to 21 bases. The CDR3 region is CASSMLAGPGFGAFF. CDR3 DNA sequence: TGTGCCAGTAGTATGCTCGCGGGGCCCGGATTTGGAGCTTTCTTT.

V and J are TRBV5-3 and TRBJ1-5; the match to TRBD1 covers 8 bases. TRBV5-3 is an ORF; its function is uncertain. This CDR3 comprises 15 residues. The junction had 3 bases not matched to a gene; V was cut back by 3 bases and J by 1 base. Written as DNA, the CDR3 is TGTGCCAGAAGCTCCGGACAGGGCAGCAATCAGCCCCAGCATTTT. Translating gives CARSSGQGSNQPQHF.

This clone was picked up a small number of times. The gene calls are TRBV19 and TRBJ2-3; TRBD2 matches at 11 bases. Per the germline V gene, CDR1 is LNHDA and CDR2 is SQIVND (reference sequence). The junction had 13 bases not matched to a gene; V was cut back by 6 bases and J by 8 bases. CDR3 length: 16 amino acids. The CDR3 nucleotides read TGTGCCAGTAGCACAGGGACTAGCGGTAAGGCTAGTACGCAGTATTTT. Amino acid sequence: CASSTGTSGKASTQYF. The complete variable domain, with remaining parts taken from reference TRBV19 and TRBJ2-3, reads DGGITQSPKYLFRKEGQNVTLSCEQNLNHDAMYWYRQDPGQGLRLIYYSQIVNDFQKGDIAEGYSVSREKKESFPLTVTSAQKNPTAFYLCASSTGTSGKASTQYFGPGTRLTVL.

This clone was detected once. J is TRBJ2-7 and V is TRBV4-3; perhaps TRBD2 as D (5 bases). V was shortened by 4 bases and J by 0 bases, with 10 bases between the two germline ends. CDR1 is LGHNA and CDR2 is YSLEER in the germline V gene. This CDR3 is 14 amino acids long. CDR3 coding DNA: TGCGCCAGCAGCCCCCGGACTGACTCCTACGAGCAGTACTTC. Translation gives CASSPRTDSYEQYF.

The V and J genes are TRBV4-1 and TRBJ2-2, with 7 bases lining up with TRBD2. This CDR3 is 16 amino acids long. Germline V gene sequence: CDR1 MGHRA, CDR2 YSYEKL. The ends lost 4 bases at V and 2 bases at J; junction bases unmatched: 7. The chain's CDR3 is CASSPRTRSNTGELFF. CDR3 coding DNA: TGCGCCAGCAGCCCTAGGACTAGGTCTAACACCGGGGAGCTGTTTTTT.

The J gene is TRBJ1-1, the V gene TRBV19; 7 nucleotides agree with TRBD1. Germline-derived CDR1 and CDR2 are LNHDA and SQIVND (reference sequence). V lost 4 bases and J lost 0; bases outside the gene matches: 2. CDR3 length: 14 residues. DNA for the CDR3: TGTGCCAGTAGTAAGGACAGGATGAACACTGAAGCTTTCTTT. Translating gives CASSKDRMNTEAFF.

V usage is TRBV7-9 and J usage is TRBJ2-1; tentatively, D is TRBD2 (6 bases). The germline V and J ends were trimmed by 4 bases and 5 bases, with 12 bases remaining between them. In germline, CDR1 is SEHNR, CDR2 FQNEAQ (reference sequence). The CDR3 runs 14 residues. CDR3 nucleotides: TGTGCCAGCAGCTCGCGGGGAGAGGACAATGAGCAGTTCTTC. Translation gives CASSSRGEDNEQFF.

V gene TRBV5-1 combines with J gene TRBJ2-1, with a possible D match to TRBD2 (6 bases). The germline gives CDR1 SGHRS, CDR2 YFSETQ. Trimming stripped 2 bases from V and 2 bases from J, with 8 bases between. The CDR3 consists of 14 residues. CDR3 residues: CASSFREPYNEQFF. CDR3 sequence (DNA): TGCGCCAGCAGCTTCCGGGAGCCCTACAATGAGCAGTTCTTC.

V usage is TRBV4-2 and J usage is TRBJ1-2; 7 bases agree with TRBD1. Trimming cost V 1 base and J 4 bases; bases outside gene matches: 3. This CDR3 contains 14 residues. Germline V lookup: CDR1 LGHNA, CDR2 YNFKEQ. The CDR3 DNA reads TGTGCCAGCAGCCAAGGGGACAGAATCTATGGCTACACCTTC. Protein: CASSQGDRIYGYTF.

This sequence joins TRBV10-3 and TRBJ1-3; the match to TRBD1 covers 8 bases. CDR3 length: 12 residues. V shed 11 bases, J shed 4 bases, and the junction held 4 bases outside the gene matches. In germline, CDR1 is ENHRY, CDR2 SYGVKD. The CDR3 DNA is TGTGCCGTACAGGGGGGCGGAAACACCATATATTTT. It is translated as CAVQGGGNTIYF.

For the CDR3, the DNA is TGTGCCAGCAGCCAAAACCCCCGACTAGCGGGAGGAAATGAGCAGTACTTC. Translated: CASSQNPRLAGGNEQYF. The chain joins TRBV7-9 to TRBJ2-7; TRBD2 agrees at 13 bases. The CDR3 extends over 17 amino acids. Germline CDR1 and CDR2: SEHNR and FQNEAQ (reference sequence). Trimming cost V 5 bases and J 7 bases; bases outside gene matches: 14.

The chain recombines TRBV7-2 with TRBJ2-7; TRBD2 matches 7 bases. V was pared by 5 bases and J by 5 bases, with 15 bases of the junction left unmatched. CDR1 is SGHTA and CDR2 is FQGNSA in the germline V gene. The CDR3 covers 16 residues. CDR3 amino acids: CASSPTPLAGRNEQYF. The CDR3 region has the DNA TGTGCCAGCAGCCCCACCCCTTTAGCCGGGAGGAACGAGCAGTACTTC.

This chain links TRBV14 with TRBJ2-1, with 12 bases fitting TRBD2. V lost 4 bases and J lost 9; bases outside the gene matches: 7. The CDR3 has 15 residues. Germline CDR1 reads SGHDN; CDR2 reads FVKESK. The DNA of the CDR3 is TGTGCCAGCAGCCCGACTAGCGGGAGATACGCTGAGCAGTTCTTC. Protein product: CASSPTSGRYAEQFF.

CDR3 sequence: CASSLAGQGFTGELFF. In nucleotides, the CDR3 is TGCGCCAGCAGCTTGGCGGGACAGGGGTTCACCGGGGAGCTGTTTTTT. The chain has TRBV5-1 and TRBJ2-2; 10 bases line up with TRBD1. The CDR3 sequence is 16 residues long. With V trimmed by 0 bases and J by 4 bases, 3 bases remained unmatched. Germline lookup yields CDR1 SGHRS and CDR2 YFSETQ.

This clone is a singleton in its sample. This chain links TRBV2 with TRBJ2-7; 7 bases line up with TRBD1. The J segment lost 6 bases and the V segment lost 8 bases, leaving 13 bases of the junction unmatched. Germline assignment: CDR1 SNHLY and CDR2 FYNNEI. The CDR3 length is 14 residues. The CDR3 nucleotides are TGTGCCAGCCGCGCCAGACAGGGATGGTCCGAGCAGTACTTC. As protein: CASRARQGWSEQYF.

This clone was counted only a few times. The V gene is TRBV9, the J gene TRBJ1-2, with TRBD1 matching 9 bases. V shed 3 bases, J shed 3 bases, and the junction held 3 bases outside the gene matches. The CDR3 loop spans 14 amino acids. Germline V lookup: CDR1 SGDLS, CDR2 YYNGEE. CDR3 coding DNA: TGTGCCAGCAGCGCGGGACAGGGCGACTATGGCTACACCTTC. This translates into CASSAGQGDYGYTF.

This clone was seen just once. This chain connects TRBV9 to TRBJ2-6; TRBD1 matches 7 bases. The V and J ends lost 4 bases and 2 bases, in that order; junction bases with no gene match: 12. CDR3 length equals 18 residues. Per germline, CDR1 SGDLS and CDR2 YYNGEE. Here the CDR3 DNA reads TGTGCCAGCAGCTCAACCCTACTACAGGGGACTGGGGCCAACGTCCTGACTTTC. This sequence encodes CASSSTLLQGTGANVLTF. The full variable domain, completed using reference TRBV9 and TRBJ2-6, is DSGVTQTPKHLITATGQRVTLRCSPRSGDLSVYWYQQSLDQGLQFLIQYYNGEERAKGNILERFSAQQFPDLHSELNLSSLELGDSALYFCASSSTLLQGTGANVLTFGAGSRLTVL.

This chain connects TRBV30 to TRBJ2-7, with D uncertain. There are 14 residues in the CDR3. V lost 2 bases, J lost 1 base, and 12 bases lay in between. The germline CDR1 and CDR2 sequences are GTSNPN and SVGIG (reference sequence). For the CDR3, the DNA is TGTGCCTGGAGTACCAGCGCTATTTCCTACGAGCAGTACTTC. Protein product: CAWSTSAISYEQYF.

In DNA, the CDR3 is TGCGCCAGCAGCCAAGAGGGGACAAGGACAGCGCAGTATTTT. As protein: CASSQEGTRTAQYF. The J gene is TRBJ2-3, the V gene TRBV4-1, with D perhaps TRBD1 (6 bases). The germline CDR1 and CDR2 sequences are MGHRA and YSYEKL. This CDR3 is built from 14 residues. V was trimmed by 0 bases and J by 10 bases, leaving 14 bases between them.

This chain connects TRBV28 to TRBJ1-1; D is perhaps TRBD1 (6 bases). CDR3 size: 14 residues. Trimming took off 7 bases at V and 6 bases at J, with 18 bases between the two ends. The germline CDR1 and CDR2 sequences are MDHEN and SYDVKM. The CDR3 loop is CASTKGGAGAEAFF. The CDR3 region has the DNA TGTGCCAGCACAAAGGGGGGGGCGGGCGCTGAAGCTTTCTTT.

This chain uses TRBV7-9 with TRBJ2-3, with D hard to call. CDR1 is SEHNR and CDR2 is FQNEAQ in the germline V gene (reference sequence). The V end was cut by 7 bases, the J end by 0 bases, with 5 bases between. The CDR3 loop spans 12 amino acids. The CDR3 DNA follows: TGTGCCAGCATGTATAGCACAGATACGCAGTATTTT. Translated, it gives CASMYSTDTQYF.